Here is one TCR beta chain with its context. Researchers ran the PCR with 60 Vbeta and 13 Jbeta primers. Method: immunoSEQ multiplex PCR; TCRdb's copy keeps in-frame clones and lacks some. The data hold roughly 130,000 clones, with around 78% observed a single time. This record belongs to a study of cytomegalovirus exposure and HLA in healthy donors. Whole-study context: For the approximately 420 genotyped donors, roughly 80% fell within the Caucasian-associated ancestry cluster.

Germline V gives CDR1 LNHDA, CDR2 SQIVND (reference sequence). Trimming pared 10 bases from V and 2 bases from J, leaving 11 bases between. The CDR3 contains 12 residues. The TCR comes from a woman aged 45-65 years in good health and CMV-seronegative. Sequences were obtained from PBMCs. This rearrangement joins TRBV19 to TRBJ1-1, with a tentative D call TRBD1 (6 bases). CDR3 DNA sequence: TGTGCCAACAGGGACGTCAACACTGAAGCTTTCTTT. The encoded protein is CANRDVNTEAFF.